The 21 T cell receptor beta chains below come from one sample, sequenced in a study of T cell changes during pregnancy in multiple sclerosis. Sequencing used immunoSEQ multiplex PCR; TCRdb keeps in-frame clones, though not all of them. The repertoire holds about 44,000 clones, with 85% to 90% as singletons. The sample consisted of CD4+ T cells from peripheral blood mononuclear cells, taken in the first trimester of pregnancy. These receptors were collected from a female donor with multiple sclerosis, enrolled in a pregnancy study.

The rearrangement links TRBV6-1 to TRBJ1-1; TRBD1 aligns across 8 bases. The CDR3 is 19 residues long. Losses at the gene ends were 4 bases for V and 0 bases for J; bases not matched to a gene: 16. Per germline, CDR1 MNHNS and CDR2 SASEGT. In DNA, the CDR3 is TGTGCCAGCAGTGTCGGACAGGGTCGAAGAGGGGGGATGAACACTGAAGCTTTCTTT. Translated, it gives CASSVGQGRRGGMNTEAFF.

CDR3 DNA: TGTGCCAGCAGCCCGGAGTGGGGTCGGGGCTATGGCTACACCTTC. Residues: CASSPEWGRGYGYTF. The chain combines TRBV11-2 with TRBJ1-2; D remains unclear. V was shortened by 5 bases and J by 4 bases, with 17 bases between the two germline ends. The CDR3 loop spans 15 amino acids. Germline V gene sequence: CDR1 SGHAT, CDR2 FQNNGV.

This clone was counted only a few times. The genes are TRBV4-3 and TRBJ2-1; tentative D call: TRBD2 (6 bases). CDR1 LGHNA and CDR2 YSLEER come from the germline V gene. The CDR3 is 15 residues long. V lost 1 base, J lost 5 bases, and 12 bases lay in between. The CDR3 reads CASSQGGWRDNEQFF. The CDR3 DNA reads TGCGCCAGCAGCCAAGGGGGCTGGAGGGACAATGAGCAGTTCTTC.

This chain links TRBV14 with TRBJ2-5; no clear D. Trimming took 2 bases from V and 3 from J, leaving 13 bases between them. This CDR3 has 15 residues. Germline V gene data show CDR1 as SGHDN and CDR2 as FVKESK. CDR3 sequence reads: CASSQLASPKETQYF. CDR3 in DNA: TGTGCCAGCAGCCAATTGGCCTCTCCCAAAGAGACCCAGTACTTC.

The chain uses TRBV6-5 and TRBJ2-7, with D possibly matching TRBD1 (7 bases). The ends were cut back, 11 bases at V and 4 bases at J, with 21 bases in the middle. The CDR3 loop spans 14 amino acids. Germline V gene lookup returns CDR1 MNHEY and CDR2 SVGAGI. The CDR3 coding sequence is TGTGCCGCCGCCAGGCAGGGGGGTCAGTACGAGCAGTACTTC. Protein: CAAARQGGQYEQYF.

This rearrangement joins TRBV4-2 to TRBJ1-3; D may be TRBD1 (5 bases). Germline V gives CDR1 LGHNA, CDR2 YNFKEQ. The ends were cut back, 4 bases at V and 4 bases at J, with 17 bases in the middle. The length of the CDR3 is 16 residues. The CDR3 sequence is CASSRGDGAPGNTIYF. The CDR3 DNA is TGTGCCAGCAGCCGGGGCGATGGGGCGCCCGGAAACACCATATATTTT.

The chain joins TRBV2 to TRBJ1-1; D is uncertain. From germline, CDR1 is SNHLY and CDR2 FYNNEI. This CDR3 has 11 amino acids. Trimming shortened V by 8 bases and J by 3 bases, and 7 bases separated the two germline ends. In nucleotides, the CDR3 is TGTGCCAGCCGGAGGGACACTGAAGCTTTCTTT. Translation: CASRRDTEAFF.

This chain's CDR3 is CASSQGRSSGYKETQYF. CDR3 bases: TGTGCCAGCAGCCAAGGTCGGTCCAGCGGTTACAAAGAGACCCAGTACTTC. The chain carries TRBV14 and TRBJ2-5; D is possibly TRBD2 (5 bases). V lost 1 base, J lost 3 bases, and 18 bases lay in between. Germline V gene lookup returns CDR1 SGHDN and CDR2 FVKESK. This CDR3 is 17 amino acids long. The complete variable domain, with remaining parts taken from reference TRBV14 and TRBJ2-5, reads EAGVTQFPSHSVIEKGQTVTLRCDPISGHDNLYWYRRVMGKEIKFLLHFVKESKQDESGMPNNRFLAERTGGTYSTLKVQPAELEDSGVYFCASSQGRSSGYKETQYFGPGTRLLVL.

V and J are TRBV4-2 and TRBJ2-1, with a tentative D call TRBD1 (5 bases). This CDR3 has 15 amino acids. The germline gives CDR1 LGHNA, CDR2 YNFKEQ. V dropped 4 bases and J dropped 0 bases, with 10 bases sitting between them. The DNA for the CDR3 is TGTGCCAGCAGCCCCAGGGTTTCCTCCTACAATGAGCAGTTCTTC. This codes for CASSPRVSSYNEQFF.

This clone appeared once. Within the sample, other DNA sequences also encode this same CDR3. The rearrangement joins TRBV10-3 to TRBJ1-1; D perhaps matches TRBD1 (5 bases). CDR3 size: 15 residues. Germline V CDR1 and CDR2: ENHRY, SYGVKD. V lost 0 bases and J 2 bases, leaving 10 bases between the germline ends. In DNA form, the CDR3 reads TGTGCCATCAGTGAGTCACAGGACCTAAACACTGAAGCTTTCTTT. The encoded protein is CAISESQDLNTEAFF.

This clone was observed once. This chain links TRBV7-2 with TRBJ2-2; tentative D call: TRBD1 (5 bases). V was pared by 2 bases and J by 4 bases, with 11 bases between. Germline values: CDR1 SGHTA, CDR2 FQGNSA. The CDR3 sequence is 15 residues long. The CDR3 DNA is TGTGCCAGCAGCTTACTAGGGGTGGCCACCGGGGAGCTGTTTTTT. It yields the protein CASSLLGVATGELFF.

This clone appeared a single time. The gene calls are TRBV6-5 and TRBJ2-7, with 9 bases that match TRBD1. The J segment lost 6 bases and the V segment lost 0 bases, leaving 6 bases of the junction unmatched. The CDR3 is made up of 15 amino acids. CDR1 is MNHEY and CDR2 is SVGAGI in the germline V gene. The CDR3: CASSYSLQTGGEQYF. In nucleotides, the CDR3 is TGTGCCAGCAGTTACTCGCTTCAGACAGGGGGCGAGCAGTACTTC.

The rearrangement links TRBV30 to TRBJ2-5; D uncertain. This CDR3 has 15 amino acids. Trimming removed 2 bases at V and 2 bases at J, with 15 bases between. Germline-derived CDR1 and CDR2 are GTSNPN and SVGIG (reference sequence). CDR3 coding DNA: TGTGCCTGGAGTCCGGCTGCGGTGCCGCAAGAGACCCAGTACTTC. Encoded protein: CAWSPAAVPQETQYF.

This chain uses TRBV6-5 with TRBJ2-7; the match to TRBD1 covers 7 bases. The ends lost 7 bases at V and 6 bases at J; junction bases unmatched: 12. In germline, CDR1 is MNHEY, CDR2 SVGAGI. CDR3 length equals 14 residues. The CDR3 here is CASTRTGVNGEQYF. For the CDR3, the DNA is TGTGCCAGCACCAGGACAGGTGTGAACGGCGAGCAGTACTTC.

This clone occurred once. The rearrangement links TRBV7-8 to TRBJ1-5; the D gene is possibly TRBD1 (5 bases). The ends were cut back, 0 bases at V and 1 base at J, with 7 bases in the middle. The length of the CDR3 is 15 residues. The germline V gene has CDR1 SGHVS and CDR2 FQNEAQ. DNA for the CDR3: TGTGCCAGCAGCTTAGCCAGACAGAGCAATCAGCCCCAGCATTTT. Residues: CASSLARQSNQPQHF.

This clone was recorded once. The chain uses TRBV11-2 and TRBJ1-2, with D maybe TRBD1 (5 bases). Per germline, CDR1 SGHAT and CDR2 FQNNGV. This CDR3 has 14 residues. V shed 1 base and J shed 2 bases, with 8 bases lying between them. The CDR3 protein is CASSLVGGNYGYTF. CDR3 sequence (DNA): TGTGCCAGCAGCTTAGTCGGGGGGAACTATGGCTACACCTTC.

This chain's CDR3 is CASRNYIRGRDETQYF. Here the CDR3 DNA reads TGTGCCAGCCGCAACTATATCAGGGGGCGCGATGAGACCCAGTACTTC. This chain connects TRBV27 to TRBJ2-5, with 8 bases that match TRBD1. The CDR3 covers 16 residues. Germline V gene sequence: CDR1 MNHEY, CDR2 SMNVEV (reference sequence). The ends lost 8 bases at V and 5 bases at J; junction bases unmatched: 16.

The chain uses TRBV2 and TRBJ2-5, with no clear D. Trimming took 9 bases from V and 5 from J, leaving 13 bases between them. The CDR3 is 12 amino acids. Germline-derived CDR1 and CDR2 are SNHLY and FYNNEI. For the CDR3, the DNA is TGTGCCAGTTCCTTCACCGGGGAGACCCAGTACTTC. Its translation is CASSFTGETQYF.

The chain couples TRBV6-5 to TRBJ1-5; D gene ambiguous. CDR3 length equals 14 residues. Trimming removed 0 bases at V and 0 bases at J, with 3 bases between. The V gene's germline CDR1 is MNHEY and CDR2 SVGAGI. The CDR3 region is CASSYSASNQPQHF. The CDR3 DNA sequence: TGTGCCAGCAGTTACTCGGCTAGCAATCAGCCCCAGCATTTT.

The chain carries TRBV5-1 and TRBJ1-4; 7 bases are a match to TRBD1. Trimming removed 4 bases from V and 3 bases from J; junction bases left unmatched: 6. Germline loops: CDR1 SGHRS, CDR2 YFSETQ. The CDR3 is 15 residues long. This CDR3 reads CASSSTGVPNEKLFF. CDR3 DNA: TGCGCCAGCAGCAGTACAGGGGTTCCTAATGAAAAACTGTTTTTT.

J is TRBJ2-1 and V is TRBV29-1, with TRBD1 matching 10 bases. Germline CDR1 SQVTM, CDR2 ANQGSEA. The CDR3 length is 14 residues. J lost 0 bases, V lost 8 bases, and 4 bases had no gene match. CDR3 region: CSTRDRGSYNEQFF. The CDR3 DNA reads TGCAGCACCCGGGACAGGGGCTCCTACAATGAGCAGTTCTTC.